This passage covers 26 T cell receptor beta chains from one sample sequenced in a study of blood T cell repertoires in COVID-19. The table came from immunoSEQ multiplex PCR; TCRdb's copy has only in-frame clones and leaves some out. The profile shows 150,000 to 200,000 clones, around four fifths of them singletons. Sequences were obtained from PBMCs or T cells enriched from blood (not recorded which). These receptors originate from a man in his 70s who had been exposed to COVID-19.

The chain employs TRBV4-1 and TRBJ2-7; 8 bases line up with TRBD1. The germline CDR1 and CDR2 sequences are MGHRA and YSYEKL. CDR3 length: 15 amino acids. The ends lost 6 bases at V and 0 bases at J; junction bases unmatched: 7. CDR3 protein: CASSLTGARSYEQYF. Written as DNA, the CDR3 is TGCGCCAGCAGTCTGACAGGGGCCCGCTCCTACGAGCAGTACTTC.

This chain connects TRBV7-2 to TRBJ2-5; TRBD2 might be the D (6 bases). Germline V gives CDR1 SGHTA, CDR2 FQGNSA. The CDR3 runs to 14 residues. V lost 4 bases, J lost 6 bases, and 15 bases lay in between. Here the CDR3 DNA reads TGTGCCAGCAGCTCCGGAGGGATTTTAAAGACCCAGTACTTC. Translating it yields CASSSGGILKTQYF.

J is TRBJ1-2 and V is TRBV9; perhaps TRBD1 as D (6 bases). The CDR3 is 14 amino acids. Germline CDR1 reads SGDLS; CDR2 reads YYNGEE. The ends were cut back, 3 bases at V and 0 bases at J, with 9 bases in the middle. CDR3 coding DNA: TGTGCCAGCAGCGCCGAGGGGGCTAACTATGGCTACACCTTC. This translates into CASSAEGANYGYTF.

This chain links TRBV2 with TRBJ1-2; D perhaps matches TRBD1 (6 bases). Germline lookup yields CDR1 SNHLY and CDR2 FYNNEI. The CDR3 runs 13 residues. Trimming cost V 7 bases and J 3 bases, with 12 bases left between them. The CDR3 sequence: CASKTGTYYGYTF. In nucleotides, the CDR3 is TGTGCCAGCAAAACCGGGACATACTATGGCTACACCTTC.

The chain uses TRBV27 and TRBJ2-1, with 10 bases fitting TRBD2. Per germline, CDR1 MNHEY and CDR2 SMNVEV (reference sequence). V shed 5 bases and J 2 bases; nucleotides not matched to a gene: 6. This CDR3 has 16 amino acids. The CDR3 coding sequence is TGTGCCAGCAGTCAAATAGCGGGAGGCCCCTACAATGAGCAGTTCTTC. Amino acids: CASSQIAGGPYNEQFF.

The chain is built from TRBV18 and TRBJ2-7, with 9 bases that match TRBD1. The CDR3 loop spans 17 amino acids. V gave up 5 bases and J gave up 3 bases; unmatched junction bases: 14. The germline gives CDR1 KGHSH, CDR2 LQKENI. The CDR3 reads CASSSLGLGQGNYEQYF. CDR3 nucleotides: TGTGCCAGCTCATCTCTAGGCTTAGGACAGGGGAACTACGAGCAGTACTTC.

Here the CDR3 reads CASSSNRGGRVSPLHF. CDR3 DNA sequence: TGTGCCAGCAGCTCAAACCGCGGGGGCCGGGTTTCACCCCTCCACTTT. The J gene is TRBJ1-6, the V gene TRBV5-6; a possible D gene is TRBD1 (6 bases). The ends were cut back, 3 bases at V and 9 bases at J, with 19 bases in the middle. This CDR3 is built from 16 residues. Germline CDR1 is SGHDT and CDR2 is YYEEEE. The variable domain in full, with the rest retrieved from reference TRBV5-6 and TRBJ1-6, is DAGVTQSPTHLIKTRGQQVTLRCSPKSGHDTVSWYQQALGQGPQFIFQYYEEEERQRGNFPDRFSGHQFPNYSSELNVNALLLGDSALYLCASSSNRGGRVSPLHFGNGTRLTVT.

The chain carries TRBV18 and TRBJ2-7; 13 nucleotides align to TRBD2. Trimming at V came to 2 bases and at J to 7 bases, leaving 11 bases not matched to a gene. The CDR3 runs to 17 residues. CDR1 is KGHSH and CDR2 is LQKENI in the germline V gene. CDR3 protein: CASSPVDGGLAGEEQYF. CDR3 nucleotides: TGTGCCAGCTCACCAGTGGACGGAGGACTAGCGGGAGAAGAGCAGTACTTC.

CDR3 nucleotide sequence: TGTGCCTGGAGTGGACAGGGTTTTTCACCCCTCCACTTT. This gives the protein CAWSGQGFSPLHF. This rearrangement joins TRBV30 to TRBJ1-6, with 7 bases lining up with TRBD1. The CDR3 consists of 13 residues. Germline CDR1 GTSNPN, CDR2 SVGIG (reference sequence). After removal of 1 base from V and 9 bases from J, the junction contained 3 bases not matched to a gene. Together with reference TRBV30 and TRBJ1-6, the CDR3 gives the full variable domain: SQTIHQWPATLVQPVGSPLSLECTVEGTSNPNLYWYRQAAGRGLQLLFYSVGIGQISSEVPQNLSASRPQDRQFILSSKKLLLSDSGFYLCAWSGQGFSPLHFGNGTRLTVT.

The chain links TRBV14 to TRBJ2-1; 8 bases fit TRBD2. The CDR3 has 15 residues. Trimming removed 5 bases from V and 7 bases from J; junction bases left unmatched: 10. Germline CDR1 and CDR2: SGHDN and FVKESK. CDR3 amino acids: CASSSTSGLRNEQFF. The CDR3, as DNA: TGTGCCAGCAGCAGTACTAGCGGATTAAGGAATGAGCAGTTCTTC.

This clone was recorded only once. The gene calls are TRBV5-1 and TRBJ1-1; no definite D call. The CDR3 length is 14 residues. The germline V and J ends were trimmed by 4 bases and 0 bases, with 10 bases remaining between them. Germline CDR1 SGHRS, CDR2 YFSETQ. CDR3 loop: CASSLVDLNTEAFF. The CDR3 DNA sequence: TGCGCCAGCAGCCTCGTGGACTTGAACACTGAAGCTTTCTTT.

The chain uses TRBV27 and TRBJ1-3, with D tentatively TRBD1 (5 bases). CDR1 is MNHEY and CDR2 is SMNVEV in the germline V gene (reference sequence). The CDR3 consists of 13 residues. V was clipped by 4 bases and J by 4 bases, with 8 bases between them. The CDR3 loop reads CASSSGGGNTIYF. The CDR3 DNA reads as TGTGCCAGCAGTTCCGGGGGGGGAAACACCATATATTTT.

The rearrangement joins TRBV7-9 to TRBJ1-5; D call uncertain. The CDR3 contains 16 residues. Germline values: CDR1 SEHNR, CDR2 FQNEAQ (reference sequence). Trimming left V 7 bases short and J 5 bases short, with 21 bases between. The CDR3 loop reads CASTHGGGGGDQPQHF. CDR3 nucleotide sequence: TGTGCCAGCACCCATGGAGGAGGAGGTGGAGATCAGCCCCAGCATTTT.

This sequence joins TRBV9 and TRBJ1-2; TRBD1 matches at 8 bases. This CDR3 has 15 amino acids. Trimming removed 3 bases from V and 6 bases from J; junction bases left unmatched: 10. Per germline, CDR1 SGDLS and CDR2 YYNGEE. CDR3 DNA: TGTGCCAGCAGCGGCCAGGGGGCATTTTTGGATGGCTACACCTTC. Translation: CASSGQGAFLDGYTF.

The rearrangement joins TRBV6-2 or TRBV6-3 to TRBJ2-1; 12 nucleotides line up with TRBD2. This CDR3 comprises 16 residues. The trim removed 6 bases at V and 1 base at J, leaving 4 bases unmatched. The germline V gene encodes CDR1 MNHEY and CDR2 SVGEGT. The CDR3 DNA reads TGTGCCAGCAGCGCTACTAGCGGGAGGTCCTACAATGAGCAGTTCTTC. Protein: CASSATSGRSYNEQFF.

V is TRBV19 and J is TRBJ2-5, with D tentatively TRBD2 (6 bases). This CDR3 has 14 residues. CDR1 is LNHDA, CDR2 SQIVND, per germline (reference sequence). V dropped 6 bases and J dropped 2 bases, with 13 bases sitting between them. CDR3 sequence (DNA): TGTGCCAGTAGCGTTCTAGCGCCTCAAGAGACCCAGTACTTC. Translation gives CASSVLAPQETQYF.

The gene calls are TRBV2 and TRBJ2-2; perhaps TRBD1 as D (5 bases). The CDR3 consists of 13 residues. The V end lost 9 bases, the J end lost 5 bases, and 13 bases lay between the germline ends. CDR1 SNHLY and CDR2 FYNNEI come from the germline V gene. The CDR3 protein is CARPGAATGELFF. Here the CDR3 DNA reads TGTGCCAGGCCTGGGGCCGCGACCGGGGAGCTGTTTTTT.

The genes are TRBV29-1 and TRBJ1-3; D is undetermined. The germline V gene has CDR1 SQVTM and CDR2 ANQGSEA. Trimming removed 4 bases from V and 0 bases from J, with 13 bases in between. The CDR3 covers 15 residues. In DNA form, the CDR3 reads TGCAGCGTTGCAAAGGCGGGGAGCTCTGGAAACACCATATATTTT. It specifies CSVAKAGSSGNTIYF.

The V gene is TRBV5-4, the J gene TRBJ2-5, with 9 positions matching TRBD2. V shed 0 bases and J 6 bases; nucleotides not matched to a gene: 12. The CDR3 extends over 17 amino acids. Germline V lookup: CDR1 SGHNT, CDR2 YYREEE (reference sequence). The CDR3 sequence is CASSLGGGGGDLKTQYF. DNA of the CDR3: TGTGCCAGCAGCTTGGGTGGTGGCGGGGGGGATTTAAAGACCCAGTACTTC.

CDR3 region: CASSVEQGYGYTF. In nucleotides, the CDR3 is TGTGCCAGCAGCGTAGAACAGGGCTATGGCTACACCTTC. The chain links TRBV9 to TRBJ1-2; D is possibly TRBD1 (6 bases). From germline, CDR1 is SGDLS and CDR2 YYNGEE. Trimming pared 0 bases from V and 4 bases from J, leaving 7 bases between. The CDR3 covers 13 residues.

This clone was counted a single time. The chain employs TRBV4-1 and TRBJ2-2, with 10 bases aligning to TRBD1. V lost 5 bases and J lost 6; bases outside the gene matches: 6. There are 15 residues in the CDR3. Germline lookup yields CDR1 MGHRA and CDR2 YSYEKL. The CDR3 DNA follows: TGCGCCAGCAGCTCTCAGGACAGGGGGTCCGGGGAGCTGTTTTTT. This gives the protein CASSSQDRGSGELFF.

In this sample, this clone turned up a few times. V usage is TRBV28 and J usage is TRBJ1-5, with TRBD1 as a possible D gene (5 bases). Germline V gives CDR1 MDHEN, CDR2 SYDVKM. With 7 bases removed from V and 5 bases from J, the gap between germline ends came to 24 bases. The CDR3 extends over 17 amino acids. The chain's CDR3 is CASTTNTRTGLDQPQHF. The CDR3 DNA reads as TGTGCCAGCACCACTAACACTCGGACGGGACTTGATCAGCCCCAGCATTTT.

V usage is TRBV18 and J usage is TRBJ2-7, with D perhaps matching TRBD1 (6 bases). Germline values: CDR1 KGHSH, CDR2 LQKENI. The CDR3 contains 15 residues. V was shortened by 3 bases and J by 3 bases, with 15 bases between the two germline ends. The CDR3 loop is CASSPGASRDYEQYF. CDR3 nucleotide sequence: TGTGCCAGCTCACCGGGGGCTAGCCGGGACTACGAGCAGTACTTC.

This clone has just one count. The chain uses TRBV6-2 or TRBV6-3 and TRBJ1-4, with a possible D match to TRBD1 (5 bases). V dropped 6 bases and J dropped 2 bases, with 31 bases sitting between them. Germline CDR1 reads MNHEY; CDR2 reads SVGEGT. The CDR3 covers 21 residues. Here the CDR3 reads CASSSVGPGTNFFVTNEKLFF. CDR3 DNA: TGTGCCAGCAGCAGCGTGGGGCCGGGGACTAACTTTTTCGTTACTAATGAAAAACTGTTTTTT.

The V call is TRBV28, the J call TRBJ2-3, with 14 bases fitting TRBD2. Germline V gene sequence: CDR1 MDHEN, CDR2 SYDVKM. V lost 6 bases to trimming and J lost 3 bases; unmatched junction nucleotides: 5. This CDR3 is 16 amino acids long. This chain's CDR3 is CASSPTSGRGTDTQYF. The CDR3 nucleotides are TGTGCCAGCAGCCCGACTAGCGGGAGGGGGACAGATACGCAGTATTTT.

The chain carries TRBV4-1 and TRBJ2-2; D is undetermined. Germline V lookup: CDR1 MGHRA, CDR2 YSYEKL. CDR3 length: 13 residues. Between the trimmed V and J ends, which lost 0 bases and 7 bases, there was a span of 6 bases. The CDR3, as DNA: TGCGCCAGCAGCCAAGATTCCGTCGGGGAGCTGTTTTTT. Residues: CASSQDSVGELFF.